This T cell receptor beta chain was observed in a study of CD8+ T cells in alopecia areata. Germline V gene data show CDR1 as NSHNY and CDR2 as SYGAGN. The junction had 3 bases not matched to a gene; V was cut back by 5 bases and J by 3 bases. The CDR3 totals 13 residues. Reverse transcription of extracted RNA yielded cDNA, which provided the sequencing template. The protocol was immunoSEQ multiplex PCR, while the TCRdb copy is restricted to in-frame clones and leaves out a portion. Observed in the sample are 200,000 to 300,000 clones, none of them singletons. This clone was seen repeatedly, ten times or more. What it binds is unknown. Gene names follow the mouse nomenclature. The CDR3 goes on 4 residues after the read ends, and that part is filled in from the germline J gene. Using CD4, CD8alpha, NKG2D, NKG2ACE and other markers, pooled cutaneous lymph node cells were sorted. Study-level findings and limits: It was less clear whether patients shared TCRs than it was in mice, possibly because of HLA.

The chain joins TRBV13-1 to TRBJ2-5, with TRBD1 matching over 7 bases. Sequenced input: CD4+ T cells sorted from a lymph node. The source of this sequence is a C3H/HeJ mouse with alopecia areata. MHC haplotype: H2-k. The CDR3 here is CASRRDRQDTQYF. CDR3 DNA (partial): TGTGCCAGCAGAAGGGACAGACAAGAC.